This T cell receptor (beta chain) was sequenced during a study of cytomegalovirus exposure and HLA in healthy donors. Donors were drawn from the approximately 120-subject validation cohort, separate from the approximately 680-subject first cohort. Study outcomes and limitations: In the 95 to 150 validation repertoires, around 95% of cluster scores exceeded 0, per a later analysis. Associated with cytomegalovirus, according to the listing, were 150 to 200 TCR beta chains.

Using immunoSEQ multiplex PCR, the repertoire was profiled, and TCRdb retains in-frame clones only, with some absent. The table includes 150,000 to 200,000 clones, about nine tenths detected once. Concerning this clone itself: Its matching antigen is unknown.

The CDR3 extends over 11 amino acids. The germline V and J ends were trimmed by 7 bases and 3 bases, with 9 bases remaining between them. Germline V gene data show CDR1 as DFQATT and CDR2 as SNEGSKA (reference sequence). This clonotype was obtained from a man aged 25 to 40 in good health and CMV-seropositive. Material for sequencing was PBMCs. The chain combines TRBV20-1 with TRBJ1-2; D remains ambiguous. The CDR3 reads CSGRVDYGYTF. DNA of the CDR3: TGCAGTGGGCGGGTGGACTATGGCTACACCTTC.